Described below is a single T cell receptor (beta chain) sequence and its context. Data came from immunoSEQ multiplex PCR; TCRdb stores just in-frame clones and leaves some out. Of 350,000 to 450,000 clones detected, about four fifths appear once; the ten largest clones hold 7% to 9.5%. The germline V gene has CDR1 SGHRS and CDR2 YFSETQ. The CDR3 has 16 residues. Trimming cost V 0 bases and J 5 bases; bases outside gene matches: 5. These data come from a study of Ad26.COV2.S vaccination and SARS-CoV-2 variants. Treatment meaning: over 15 received Ad26.COV2.S at low or high dose, single or two shots; five or six received placebo; per-sample allocation not given. After the first vaccine or placebo injection, samples were drawn on day 63.

V is TRBV5-1 and J is TRBJ2-7; the match to TRBD2 covers 13 bases. The clonotype comes from a person between 18 and 60 years old who received the Ad26.COV2.S COVID-19 vaccine or a placebo. The input for sequencing was peripheral blood, taken in a trial of Ad26.COV2.S vaccine versus placebo. As DNA, the CDR3 is TGCGCCAGCAGCTTGGCCGTGACTAGCGGGAGGAACGAGCAGTACTTC. Amino acids: CASSLAVTSGRNEQYF. Together with reference TRBV5-1 and TRBJ2-7, the CDR3 gives the full variable domain: KAGVTQTPRYLIKTRGQQVTLSCSPISGHRSVSWYQQTPGQGLQFLFEYFSETQRNKGNFPGRFSGRQFSNSRSEMNVSTLELGDSALYLCASSLAVTSGRNEQYFGPGTRLTVT.